This TCR beta chain was found in a study of PD-1 blockade in classical Hodgkin lymphoma. Whole-study context: Patients in the cohort were put on intravenous nivolumab, 3 mg/kg every 2 weeks.

Produced via immunoSEQ multiplex PCR; TCRdb's table is partial and in-frame only. The sample has about 15,000 clones, under 90% seen once. Time point given: cycle 4 day 1 (C4D1), after less than seven weeks of nivolumab. Exposure to brentuximab vedotin varied, and each patient had relapsed following autologous stem cell transplantation. The investigators isolated CD8+ T cells from thawed PBMCs using magnetic negative selection. Complete response, partial response or progressive disease was recorded as best response. The source is a human donor with classical Hodgkin lymphoma. Source: CD8+ T cells from blood, taken before the fourth cycle of nivolumab.

CDR3 sequence reads: CASREARDSPFDEQYF. CDR3 in DNA: TGTGCCAGCAGAGAAGCCCGGGACAGTCCATTCGACGAGCAGTACTTC. The chain carries TRBV5-8 and TRBJ2-7; the match to TRBD1 covers 7 bases. Germline V CDR1 and CDR2: SGHTS, YDEGEE. CDR3 size: 16 residues. V trimming: 5 bases; J trimming: 5 bases; junction bases outside the gene matches: 16. The full variable domain, rest sourced from reference TRBV5-8 and TRBJ2-7, is EAGVTQSPTHLIKTRGQQATLRCSPISGHTSVYWYQQALGLGLQFLLWYDEGEERNRGNFPPRFSGRQFPNYSSELNVNALELEDSALYLCASREARDSPFDEQYFGPGTRLTVT.